The 12 T cell receptor beta chains presented below share a single source sample, sequenced in a study of blood T cells in healthy people across ages. Using a J-beta primer mix together with a sample-barcoded 5' primer, a second PCR was run for about 6 to 11 cycles. Using its own MiXCR run on the 5' RACE reads, TCRdb lists one record per CDR3 protein. The table has about 640,000 distinct CDR3 sequences, approximately 30% seen once. The specimen sequenced was blood. These receptors all come from an elderly woman in good health.

This clonotype occurred many times. This chain connects TRBV5-1 to TRBJ2-7; TRBD2 might be the D (6 bases). This CDR3 is built from 13 residues. Germline values: CDR1 SGHRS, CDR2 YFSETQ. V was cut by 4 bases and J by 4 bases, with 12 bases left in between. The CDR3 region is CASSPWGVYEQYF. In DNA, the CDR3 is TGCGCCAGCAGCCCCTGGGGGGTTTACGAGCAGTACTTC.

This clonotype was detected ten times or more. The chain joins TRBV7-8 to TRBJ2-5, with a weak D call TRBD1 (6 bases). V lost 5 bases, J lost 4 bases, and 17 bases lay in between. The CDR3 runs 15 residues. CDR1 and CDR2 from the germline V gene are SGHVS and FQNEAQ. In DNA form, the CDR3 reads TGTGCCAGCAGCCCGACGCCAGGGGTAGGAGAGACCCAGTACTTC. Encoded protein: CASSPTPGVGETQYF. The variable domain in full, completed from reference TRBV7-8 and TRBJ2-5, reads GAGVSQSPRYKVAKRGQDVALRCDPISGHVSLFWYQQALGQGPEFLTYFQNEAQLDKSGLPSDRFFAERPEGSVSTLKIQRTQQEDSAVYLCASSPTPGVGETQYFGPGTRLLVL.

This clonotype was counted between two and nine times. The chain uses TRBV5-4 and TRBJ2-5; perhaps TRBD2 as D (7 bases). Judging by the DNA end, TRBJ2-7 fits better; the J call may be wrong. Germline-derived CDR1 and CDR2 are SGHNT and YYREEE (reference sequence). The CDR3 has 15 residues. The CDR3 protein is CASSPSGGGADEQYF. The CDR3 coding sequence is TGTGCCAGCAGCCCAAGCGGTGGGGGGGCCGACGAGCAGTACTTC.

The sample holds many counts of this clonotype. V is TRBV20-1 and J is TRBJ2-3, with unresolved D. CDR1 is DFQATT, CDR2 SNEGSKA, per germline (reference sequence). This CDR3 is built from 15 residues. Trimming pared 0 bases from V and 1 base from J, leaving 11 bases between. CDR3 residues: CSARELVSGTDTQYF. The CDR3 bases are TGCAGTGCTAGAGAACTGGTTTCCGGCACAGATACGCAGTATTTT.

The V call is TRBV7-9, the J call TRBJ2-5, with a weak D call TRBD1 (5 bases). CDR3 size: 14 residues. CDR1 and CDR2 (germline): SEHNR, FQNEAQ (reference sequence). Deletions cut 4 bases from V and 0 bases from J, with 9 bases between. CDR3 DNA sequence: TGTGCCAGCAGCTCCGACAGTGACCAAGAGACCCAGTACTTC. Translating it yields CASSSDSDQETQYF.

This clonotype has only one observation. This may be a read error, as it is one base from a much larger clone. The V call is TRBV9, the J call TRBJ2-5, with no clear D. Per germline, CDR1 SGDLS and CDR2 YYNGEE. V dropped 1 base and J dropped 5 bases, with 12 bases sitting between them. The CDR3 is 14 amino acids. Here the CDR3 DNA reads TGTGCCAGCAGCGTATCGTGGGGTATGGAGACCCAGTACTTC. Its protein is CASSVSWGMETQYF.

In this sample, this clonotype turned up many times. This chain uses TRBV20-1 with TRBJ1-4, with D perhaps matching TRBD1 (5 bases). Deletions cut 1 base from V and 7 bases from J, with 13 bases between. The CDR3 extends over 14 amino acids. Germline-derived CDR1 and CDR2 are DFQATT and SNEGSKA (reference sequence). CDR3 bases: TGCAGTGCTAGAGTCCCAGGGTTGGGTGAAAAACTGTTTTTT. Its protein product is CSARVPGLGEKLFF.

The chain links TRBV12-3 or TRBV12-4 to TRBJ2-1, with D possibly matching TRBD1 (5 bases). The last part of the DNA fits TRBJ2-7 better; the J call may be wrong. The CDR3 loop spans 15 amino acids. The CDR3 DNA follows: TGTGCCAGCAGGCCCTTGGCAGGGTCCTACAATGAGCAGTACTTC. Translation gives CASRPLAGSYNEQYF.

This clonotype appeared a few times. The chain carries TRBV12-3 or TRBV12-4 and TRBJ2-5, with TRBD2 matching 7 bases. V dropped 3 bases and J dropped 5; count of bases not matched to a gene: 3. The CDR3 runs to 13 residues. The CDR3 nucleotides read TGTGCCAGCAGTTTCGGGGAGGGGGAGACCCAGTACTTC. This codes for CASSFGEGETQYF.

This clonotype has just a few counts. This sequence may be a read error, since a much larger clone differs from it by one base. This sequence joins TRBV27 and TRBJ2-7; 8 bases line up with TRBD1. Germline CDR1 MNHEY, CDR2 SMNVEV (reference sequence). Germline trimming cut 2 bases from V and 3 bases from J; bases unmatched to any gene: 12. The CDR3 is made up of 17 amino acids. CDR3 sequence (DNA): TGTGCCAGCAGTTTAAGTCGAGGGGGGACAGGATGCTACGAGCAGTACTTC. This sequence encodes CASSLSRGGTGCYEQYF.

The table lists this clonotype with many counts. The J gene is TRBJ1-2, the V gene TRBV12-3 or TRBV12-4; unclear D gene. The V end was cut by 8 bases, the J end by 0 bases, with 7 bases between. The CDR3 runs 12 residues. CDR3 DNA: TGTGCCAGCTCCCGGGCTAACTATGGCTACACCTTC. It translates to CASSRANYGYTF.

This chain uses TRBV10-3 with TRBJ2-1, with D uncertain. In germline, CDR1 is ENHRY, CDR2 SYGVKD. This CDR3 spans 11 amino acids. V was trimmed by 5 bases and J by 10 bases, leaving 9 bases between them. CDR3 residues: CAISNAREQFF. In nucleotides, the CDR3 is TGTGCCATCAGTAACGCCCGGGAGCAGTTCTTC.